The 8 T cell receptor beta chains below were found in one sample sequenced in a study of blood T cell repertoires in COVID-19. The repertoire was sequenced with immunoSEQ multiplex PCR; TCRdb's copy has only in-frame clones and lacks some. The table records roughly 450,000 clones, less than 95% of them present only once. Material: PBMCs or T cells enriched from blood (not recorded which). These TCRs come from a man between 18 and 29 years old who had recovered from COVID-19.

About this clone: Other DNA sequences from this sample encode an identical CDR3 as well. The chain recombines TRBV2 with TRBJ2-1; 8 bases align to TRBD1. V was clipped by 2 bases and J by 4 bases; unmatched bases: 1. Germline V gene data show CDR1 as SNHLY and CDR2 as FYNNEI. This CDR3 comprises 14 residues. CDR3: CASSEQGAYNEQFF. In nucleotides, the CDR3 is TGTGCCAGCAGTGAACAGGGGGCGTACAATGAGCAGTTCTTC. The full variable domain, with the rest looked up from reference TRBV2 and TRBJ2-1, is EPEVTQTPSHQVTQMGQEVILRCVPISNHLYFYWYRQILGQKVEFLVSFYNNEISEKSEIFDDQFSVERPDGSNFTLKIRSTKLEDSAMYFCASSEQGAYNEQFFGPGTRLTVL.

The chain is built from TRBV27 and TRBJ2-1; 12 bases map to TRBD2. The germline CDR1 and CDR2 sequences are MNHEY and SMNVEV (reference sequence). The CDR3 extends over 20 amino acids. V lost 4 bases and J lost 4; bases outside the gene matches: 17. The CDR3 region is CASSSTDGFALAGGYNEQFF. The CDR3 coding sequence is TGTGCCAGCAGTTCTACGGACGGTTTCGCACTAGCGGGGGGTTACAATGAGCAGTTCTTC.

This clone appeared a few times. CDR3 residues: CASSEGAQSYTF. The CDR3 DNA is TGCGCCAGCAGCGAGGGGGCGCAGAGCTACACCTTC. This chain uses TRBV5-1 with TRBJ1-2, with 7 bases matching TRBD1. The V segment lost 4 bases and the J segment 9 bases; nucleotides outside the gene matches: 6. Germline V CDR1 and CDR2: SGHRS, YFSETQ. This CDR3 is 12 amino acids long.

This clone appeared a single time. V is TRBV2 and J is TRBJ2-7, with a weak D call TRBD1 (6 bases). This CDR3 spans 13 amino acids. CDR1 and CDR2 (germline): SNHLY, FYNNEI. Deletions cut 7 bases from V and 5 bases from J, with 15 bases between. CDR3 bases: TGTGCCAGCAATAGGGGGAGTGTCAACGAGCAGTACTTC. Residues: CASNRGSVNEQYF. The full variable domain, with the rest looked up from reference TRBV2 and TRBJ2-7, is EPEVTQTPSHQVTQMGQEVILRCVPISNHLYFYWYRQILGQKVEFLVSFYNNEISEKSEIFDDQFSVERPDGSNFTLKIRSTKLEDSAMYFCASNRGSVNEQYFGPGTRLTVT.

CDR3 amino acids: CASSSRQPGANVLTF. The CDR3, as DNA: TGTGCCAGCAGCTCCCGACAGCCTGGGGCCAACGTCCTGACTTTC. This chain joins TRBV11-3 and TRBJ2-6; D possibly corresponds to TRBD1 (5 bases). The CDR3 runs 15 residues. Germline V gene sequence: CDR1 SGHNT, CDR2 YENEEA. The germline V and J ends were trimmed by 4 bases and 2 bases, with 9 bases remaining between them.

This clone is a singleton in its sample. The rearrangement joins TRBV4-1 to TRBJ1-1; maybe TRBD1 (5 bases). Germline loops: CDR1 MGHRA, CDR2 YSYEKL. The CDR3 is 16 residues long. V gave up 1 base and J gave up 3 bases, with 15 bases separating them. The CDR3 DNA reads TGCGCCAGCAGCCAAGCGTCAGGGTATGTGTACACTGAAGCTTTCTTT. Its protein product is CASSQASGYVYTEAFF.

The genes are TRBV5-4 and TRBJ2-1; possibly TRBD1 for D (6 bases). CDR3 length: 13 amino acids. CDR1 and CDR2 (germline): SGHNT, YYREEE (reference sequence). The germline V and J ends were trimmed by 5 bases and 9 bases, with 15 bases remaining between them. Here the CDR3 DNA reads TGTGCCAGCAGGCCACAACAGGGCCGTGAGCAGTTCTTC. This codes for CASRPQQGREQFF.

The chain combines TRBV30 with TRBJ1-1; D may be TRBD1 (6 bases). Germline V CDR1 and CDR2: GTSNPN, SVGIG (reference sequence). The V gene lost 3 bases and the J gene lost 4 bases, with 12 bases spanning the gap. The CDR3 totals 13 residues. CDR3: CAWRPQGGTEAFF. Written as DNA, the CDR3 is TGTGCCTGGAGGCCACAGGGTGGCACTGAAGCTTTCTTT.